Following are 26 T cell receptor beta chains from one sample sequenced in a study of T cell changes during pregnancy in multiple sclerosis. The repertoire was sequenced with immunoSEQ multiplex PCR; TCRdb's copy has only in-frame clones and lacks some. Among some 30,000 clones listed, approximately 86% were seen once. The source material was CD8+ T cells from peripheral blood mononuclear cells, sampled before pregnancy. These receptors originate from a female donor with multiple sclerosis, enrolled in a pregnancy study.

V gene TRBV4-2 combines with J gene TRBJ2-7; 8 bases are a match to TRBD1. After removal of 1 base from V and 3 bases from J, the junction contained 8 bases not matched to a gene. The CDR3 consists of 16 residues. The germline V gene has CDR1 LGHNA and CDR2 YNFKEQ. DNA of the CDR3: TGTGCCAGCAGCCAAGTGATGGGAACAGGGGGCTACGAGCAGTACTTC. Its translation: CASSQVMGTGGYEQYF.

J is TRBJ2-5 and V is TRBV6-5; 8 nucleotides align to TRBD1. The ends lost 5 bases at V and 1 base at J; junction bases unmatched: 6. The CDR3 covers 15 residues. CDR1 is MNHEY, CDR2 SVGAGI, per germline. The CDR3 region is CASSRGTGIQETQYF. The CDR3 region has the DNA TGTGCCAGCAGTCGCGGGACAGGAATCCAAGAGACCCAGTACTTC.

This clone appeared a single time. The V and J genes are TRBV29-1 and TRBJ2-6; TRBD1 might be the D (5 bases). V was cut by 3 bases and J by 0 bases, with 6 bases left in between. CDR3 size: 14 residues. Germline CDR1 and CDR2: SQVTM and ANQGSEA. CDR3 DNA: TGCAGCGTTGATAGGGGCTCTGGGGCCAACGTCCTGACTTTC. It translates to CSVDRGSGANVLTF.

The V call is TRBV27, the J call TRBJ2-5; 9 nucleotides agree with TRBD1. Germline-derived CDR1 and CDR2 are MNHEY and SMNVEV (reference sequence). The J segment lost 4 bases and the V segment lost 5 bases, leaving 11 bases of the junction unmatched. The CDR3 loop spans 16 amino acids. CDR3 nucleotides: TGTGCCAGCAGTCAAATCCCGACAGGGGGAGGAGAGACCCAGTACTTC. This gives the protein CASSQIPTGGGETQYF.

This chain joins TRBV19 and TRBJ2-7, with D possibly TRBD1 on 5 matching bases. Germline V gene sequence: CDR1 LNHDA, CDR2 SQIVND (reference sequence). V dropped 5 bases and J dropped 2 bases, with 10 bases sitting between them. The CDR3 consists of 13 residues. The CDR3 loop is CASSLDSTYEQYF. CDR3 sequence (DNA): TGTGCCAGTAGTCTTGACAGCACCTACGAGCAGTACTTC.

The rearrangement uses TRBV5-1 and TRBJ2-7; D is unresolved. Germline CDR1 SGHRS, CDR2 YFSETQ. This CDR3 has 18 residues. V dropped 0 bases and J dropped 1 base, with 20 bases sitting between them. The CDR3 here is CASSLVASGQHGSYEQYF. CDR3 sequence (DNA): TGCGCCAGCAGCTTGGTAGCCTCCGGCCAACATGGGTCCTACGAGCAGTACTTC.

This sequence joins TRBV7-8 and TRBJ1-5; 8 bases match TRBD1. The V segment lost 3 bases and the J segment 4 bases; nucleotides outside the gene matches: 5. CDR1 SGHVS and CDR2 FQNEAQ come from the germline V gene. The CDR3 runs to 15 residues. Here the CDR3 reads CASSFTGGDNQPQHF. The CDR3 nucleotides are TGTGCCAGCAGCTTCACAGGGGGGGATAATCAGCCCCAGCATTTT.

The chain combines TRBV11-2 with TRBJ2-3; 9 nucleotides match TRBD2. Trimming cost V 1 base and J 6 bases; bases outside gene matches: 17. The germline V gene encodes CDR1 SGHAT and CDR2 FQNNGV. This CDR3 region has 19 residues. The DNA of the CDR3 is TGTGCCAGCAGCTTAGTTCCCTCGGGTAGCGGGAGTCCGTACGATACGCAGTATTTT. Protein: CASSLVPSGSGSPYDTQYF.

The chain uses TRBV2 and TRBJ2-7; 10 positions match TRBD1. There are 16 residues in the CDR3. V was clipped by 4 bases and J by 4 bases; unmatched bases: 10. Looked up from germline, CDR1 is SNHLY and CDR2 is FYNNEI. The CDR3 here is CASSVDRGQGMYEQYF. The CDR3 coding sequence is TGTGCCAGCAGTGTGGACAGGGGACAGGGGATGTACGAGCAGTACTTC.

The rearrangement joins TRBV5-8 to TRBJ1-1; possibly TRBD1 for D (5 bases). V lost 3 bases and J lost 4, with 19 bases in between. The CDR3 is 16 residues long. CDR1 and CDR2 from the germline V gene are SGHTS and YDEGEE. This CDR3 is CASSSPPGTLGTEAFF. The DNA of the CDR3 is TGTGCCAGCAGCTCCCCCCCAGGGACTCTCGGCACTGAAGCTTTCTTT.

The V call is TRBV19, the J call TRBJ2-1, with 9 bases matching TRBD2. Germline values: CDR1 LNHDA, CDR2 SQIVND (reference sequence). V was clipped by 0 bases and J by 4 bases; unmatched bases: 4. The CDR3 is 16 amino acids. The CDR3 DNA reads TGTGCCAGTAGTATAGAGGGGCTAGCGGGGTACAATGAGCAGTTCTTC. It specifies CASSIEGLAGYNEQFF.

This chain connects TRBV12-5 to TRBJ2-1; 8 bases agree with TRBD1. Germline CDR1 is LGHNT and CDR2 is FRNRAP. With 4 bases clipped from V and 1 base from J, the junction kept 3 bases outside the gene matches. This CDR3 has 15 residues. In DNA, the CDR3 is TGTGCTAGTGGTTATGGACAGGGATCCTACAATGAGCAGTTCTTC. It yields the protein CASGYGQGSYNEQFF.

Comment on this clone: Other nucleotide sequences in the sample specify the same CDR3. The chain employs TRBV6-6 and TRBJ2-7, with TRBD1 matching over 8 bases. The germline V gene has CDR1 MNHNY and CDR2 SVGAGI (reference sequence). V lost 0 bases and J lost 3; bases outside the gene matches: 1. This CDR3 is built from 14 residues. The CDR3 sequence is CASSYSTGGYEQYF. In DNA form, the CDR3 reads TGTGCCAGCAGTTACTCCACAGGGGGCTACGAGCAGTACTTC.

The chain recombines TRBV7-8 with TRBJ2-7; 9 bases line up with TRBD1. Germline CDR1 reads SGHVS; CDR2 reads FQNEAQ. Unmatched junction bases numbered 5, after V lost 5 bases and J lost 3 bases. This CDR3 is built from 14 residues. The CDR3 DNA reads TGTGCCAGCAGCCTGGGACAGGGAGGCTACGAGCAGTACTTC. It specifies CASSLGQGGYEQYF.

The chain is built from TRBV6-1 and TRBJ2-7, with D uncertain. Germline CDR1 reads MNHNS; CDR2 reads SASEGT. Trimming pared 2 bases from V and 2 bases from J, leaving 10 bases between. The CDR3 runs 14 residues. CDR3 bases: TGTGCCAGCAGTGAATCCTACGGTGCCTACGAGCAGTACTTC. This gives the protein CASSESYGAYEQYF.

CDR3 bases: TGCAGCGCGGGACAGGGGGTCTACAATGAGCAGTTCTTC. Its translation: CSAGQGVYNEQFF. The chain couples TRBV29-1 to TRBJ2-1; 11 nucleotides match TRBD1. Germline V gene data show CDR1 as SQVTM and CDR2 as ANQGSEA. This CDR3 contains 13 residues. Trimming cost V 7 bases and J 3 bases; bases outside gene matches: 2.

The CDR3 DNA sequence: TGTGCCAGCGGGACAGGCGGGAGCCGGAATGAGCAGTTCTTC. Its translation: CASGTGGSRNEQFF. The chain is built from TRBV6-5 and TRBJ2-1; the D gene is possibly TRBD1 (8 bases). Trimming took off 8 bases at V and 7 bases at J, with 18 bases between the two ends. The CDR3 has 14 amino acids. From germline, CDR1 is MNHEY and CDR2 SVGAGI.

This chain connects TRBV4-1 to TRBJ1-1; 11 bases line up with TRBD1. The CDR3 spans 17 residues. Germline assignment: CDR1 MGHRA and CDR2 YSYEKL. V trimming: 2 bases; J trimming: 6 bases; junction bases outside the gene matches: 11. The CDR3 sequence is CASSQTRTGGIFSEAFF. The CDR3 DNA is TGCGCCAGCAGCCAAACCCGGACAGGGGGCATTTTTTCTGAAGCTTTCTTT.

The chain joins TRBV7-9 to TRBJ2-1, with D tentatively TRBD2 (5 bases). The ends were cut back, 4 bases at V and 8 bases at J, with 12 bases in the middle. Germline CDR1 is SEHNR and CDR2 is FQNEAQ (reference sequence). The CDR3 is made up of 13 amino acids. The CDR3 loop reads CASSSRTEDEQFF. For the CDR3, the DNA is TGTGCCAGCAGCTCTAGGACGGAGGATGAGCAGTTCTTC.

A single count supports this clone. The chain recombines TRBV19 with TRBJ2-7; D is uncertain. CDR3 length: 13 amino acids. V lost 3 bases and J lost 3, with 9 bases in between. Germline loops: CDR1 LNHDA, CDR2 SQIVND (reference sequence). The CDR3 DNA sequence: TGTGCCAGTAGTATTCAGGAAGACTACGAGCAGTACTTC. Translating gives CASSIQEDYEQYF.

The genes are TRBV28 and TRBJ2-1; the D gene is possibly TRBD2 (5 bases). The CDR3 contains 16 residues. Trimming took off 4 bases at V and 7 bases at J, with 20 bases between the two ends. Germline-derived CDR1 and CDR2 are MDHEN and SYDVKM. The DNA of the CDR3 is TGTGCCAGCAGTTCCCCCTCGGGCGGCCCGGGGAATGAGCAGTTCTTC. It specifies CASSSPSGGPGNEQFF.

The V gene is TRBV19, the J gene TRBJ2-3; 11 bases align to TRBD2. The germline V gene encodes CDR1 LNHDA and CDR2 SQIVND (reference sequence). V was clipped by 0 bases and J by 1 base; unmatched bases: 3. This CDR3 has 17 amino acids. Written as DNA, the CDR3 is TGTGCCAGTAGTATAGATCTGACTAGCGGGGGCACAGATACGCAGTATTTT. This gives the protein CASSIDLTSGGTDTQYF.

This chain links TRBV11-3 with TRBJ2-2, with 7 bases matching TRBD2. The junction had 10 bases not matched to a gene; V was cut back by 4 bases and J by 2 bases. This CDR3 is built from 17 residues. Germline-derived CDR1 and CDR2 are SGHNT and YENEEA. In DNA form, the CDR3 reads TGTGCCAGCAGCTCGTCTCTAGCGGAGGAAAACACCGGGGAGCTGTTTTTT. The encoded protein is CASSSSLAEENTGELFF.

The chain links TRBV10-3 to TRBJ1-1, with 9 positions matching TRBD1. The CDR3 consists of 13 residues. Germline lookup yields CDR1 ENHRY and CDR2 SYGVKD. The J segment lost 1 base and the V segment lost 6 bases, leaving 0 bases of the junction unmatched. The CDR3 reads CAIRTGGNTEAFF. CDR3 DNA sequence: TGTGCCATCAGGACAGGGGGGAACACTGAAGCTTTCTTT.

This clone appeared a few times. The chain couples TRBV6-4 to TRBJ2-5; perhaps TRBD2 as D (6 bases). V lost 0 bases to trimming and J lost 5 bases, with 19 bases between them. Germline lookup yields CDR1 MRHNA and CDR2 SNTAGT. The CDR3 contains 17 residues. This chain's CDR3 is CASSDSGGSGISETQYF. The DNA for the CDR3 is TGTGCCAGCAGTGACTCTGGGGGGTCAGGAATCTCTGAGACCCAGTACTTC.

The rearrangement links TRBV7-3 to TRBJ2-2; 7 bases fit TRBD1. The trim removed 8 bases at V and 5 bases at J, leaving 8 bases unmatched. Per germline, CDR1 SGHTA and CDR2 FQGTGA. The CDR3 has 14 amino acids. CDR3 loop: CASAEGAGTGELFF. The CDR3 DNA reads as TGTGCCAGCGCTGAGGGGGCAGGTACCGGGGAGCTGTTTTTT.